The sequence of this T cell receptor (beta chain) was determined in a study of T cells after yellow fever vaccination. The study, taken as a whole, reports: Reappearance after the booster was observed for most primary-vaccination clones (roughly 97% CD4, roughly 88% CD8). Of the clonotypes, a small share occurred in both CD4 and CD8 compartments. FACS-sorted repertoires could contain abundant clonotypes contaminating from the bulk population.

TCRdb re-analysed the 5' RACE reads in MiXCR, keeping a single row per CDR3 protein. The sample lists some 350,000 distinct CDR3 sequences; over 8% were seen once. This CDR3 is 16 amino acids long. Germline V gene lookup returns CDR1 LGHNA and CDR2 YNFKEQ. After removal of 4 bases from V and 10 bases from J, the junction contained 14 bases not matched to a gene. Notes on this clonotype: Its specificity is unknown.

The receptor comes from a man younger than 35 who received the YFV17D yellow fever vaccine. The J gene is TRBJ2-1, the V gene TRBV4-2; 9 nucleotides align to TRBD2. The starting material was PBMCs, obtained on the day of the first yellow fever vaccination. CDR3 bases: TGTGCCAGCAGCCCTTGGCAGCGGGGGGAGACCCTAGAGCAGTTCTTC. Translation: CASSPWQRGETLEQFF.